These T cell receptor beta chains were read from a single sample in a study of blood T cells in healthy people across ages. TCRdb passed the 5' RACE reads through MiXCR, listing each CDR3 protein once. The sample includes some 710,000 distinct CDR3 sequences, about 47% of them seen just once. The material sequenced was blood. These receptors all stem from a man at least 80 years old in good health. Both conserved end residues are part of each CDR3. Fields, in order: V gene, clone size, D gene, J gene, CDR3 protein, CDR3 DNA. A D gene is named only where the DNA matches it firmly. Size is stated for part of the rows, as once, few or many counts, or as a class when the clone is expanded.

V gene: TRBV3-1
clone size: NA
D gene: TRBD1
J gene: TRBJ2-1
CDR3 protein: CASSQDRDRGNEQFF
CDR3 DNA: TGTGCCAGCAGCCAAGATCGGGACAGGGGTAATGAGCAGTTCTTC

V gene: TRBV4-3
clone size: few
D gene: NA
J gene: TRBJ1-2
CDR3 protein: CASSQDFGDHYGYTF
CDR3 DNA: TGCGCCAGCAGCCAAGATTTTGGGGATCACTATGGCTACACCTTC

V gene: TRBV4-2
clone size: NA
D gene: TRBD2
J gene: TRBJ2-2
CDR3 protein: CASGTRTSGTGELFF
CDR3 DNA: TGTGCCAGCGGGACTCGGACTAGCGGAACCGGGGAGCTGTTTTTT

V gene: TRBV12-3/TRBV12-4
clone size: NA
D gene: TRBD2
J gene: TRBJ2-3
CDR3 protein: CASSDGLAGATDTQYF
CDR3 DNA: TGTGCCAGCAGCGACGGACTAGCGGGAGCCACAGATACGCAGTATTTT

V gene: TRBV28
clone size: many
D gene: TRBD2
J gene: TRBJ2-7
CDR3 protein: CASSSGLAWAYEQYF
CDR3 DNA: TGTGCCAGCAGTTCTGGACTAGCGTGGGCCTACGAGCAGTACTTC

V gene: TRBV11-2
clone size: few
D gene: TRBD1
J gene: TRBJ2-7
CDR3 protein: CASSLDPGGGGEQYF
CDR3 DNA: TGTGCCAGCAGCTTAGATCCAGGGGGCGGCGGCGAGCAGTACTTC

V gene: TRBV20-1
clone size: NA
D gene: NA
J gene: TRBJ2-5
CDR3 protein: CSARVGQGLETQYF
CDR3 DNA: TGCAGTGCTAGAGTGGGCCAGGGGTTAGAGACCCAGTACTTC

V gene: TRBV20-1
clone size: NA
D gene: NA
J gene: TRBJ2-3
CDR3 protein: CSARDLGVRTDTQYF
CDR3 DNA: TGCAGTGCTAGAGATTTGGGGGTCCGCACAGATACGCAGTATTTT

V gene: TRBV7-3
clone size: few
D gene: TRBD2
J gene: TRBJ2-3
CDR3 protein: CASSPTRGERNTDTQYF
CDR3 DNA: TGTGCCAGCAGCCCCACCCGGGGGGAGCGAAACACAGATACGCAGTATTTT

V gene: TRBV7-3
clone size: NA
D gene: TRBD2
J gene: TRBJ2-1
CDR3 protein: CASSSDSGPRNEQFF
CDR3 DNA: TGTGCCAGCAGCTCCGATAGCGGGCCAAGGAATGAGCAGTTCTTC

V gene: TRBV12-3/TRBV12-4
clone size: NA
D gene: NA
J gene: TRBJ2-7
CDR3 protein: CASTFGDSSYNEQYF
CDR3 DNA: TGTGCCAGCACCTTCGGGGACTCCTCCTACAATGAGCAGTACTTC

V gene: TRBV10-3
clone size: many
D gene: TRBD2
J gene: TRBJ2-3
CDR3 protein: CAISGLAGRLSDTQYF
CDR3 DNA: TGTGCCATCAGTGGACTAGCGGGAAGGTTATCCGATACGCAGTATTTT

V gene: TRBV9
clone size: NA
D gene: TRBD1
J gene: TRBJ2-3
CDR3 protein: CASSPLGQGTETQYF
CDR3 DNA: TGTGCCAGCAGCCCATTGGGACAGGGCACAGAGACGCAGTATTTT

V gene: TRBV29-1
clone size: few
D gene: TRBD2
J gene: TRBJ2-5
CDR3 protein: CSVEDSGGSETQYF
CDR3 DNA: TGCAGCGTTGAAGATAGCGGGGGGAGTGAGACCCAGTACTTC

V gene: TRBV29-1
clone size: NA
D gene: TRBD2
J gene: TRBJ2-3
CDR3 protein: CSVGTSVTDTQYF
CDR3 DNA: TGCAGCGTTGGGACTAGCGTCACAGATACGCAGTATTTT

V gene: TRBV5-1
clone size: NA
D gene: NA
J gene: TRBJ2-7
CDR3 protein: CASSLGTAGYEQYF
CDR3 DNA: TGCGCCAGCAGCCTGGGGACAGCGGGCTACGAGCAGTACTTC

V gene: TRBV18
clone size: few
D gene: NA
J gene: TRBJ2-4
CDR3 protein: CASSPGQKNIQYF
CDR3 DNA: TGTGCCAGCTCACCGGGGCAGAAAAACATTCAGTACTTC

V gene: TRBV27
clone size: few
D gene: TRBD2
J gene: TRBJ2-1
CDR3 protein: CASSLISGTSDYNEQFF
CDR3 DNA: TGTGCCAGCAGTTTGATTTCCGGCACTAGCGACTACAATGAGCAGTTCTTC

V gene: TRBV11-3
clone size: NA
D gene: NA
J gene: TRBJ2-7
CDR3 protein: CASSPELFDERYF
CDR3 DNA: TGTGCCAGCAGTCCCGAACTTTTTGATGAGCGGTACTTC

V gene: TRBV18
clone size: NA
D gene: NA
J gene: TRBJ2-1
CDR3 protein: CASSPTYNNEQFF
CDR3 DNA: TGTGCCAGCTCGCCTACTTACAACAATGAGCAGTTCTTC

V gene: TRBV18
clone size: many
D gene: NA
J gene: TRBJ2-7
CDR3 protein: CASAPEGYEQYF
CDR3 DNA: TGTGCCAGCGCACCAGAAGGCTACGAGCAGTACTTC

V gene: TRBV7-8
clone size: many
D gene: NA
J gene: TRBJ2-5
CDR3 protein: CASSPGLETQYF
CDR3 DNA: TGCGCCAGCAGCCCAGGGTTGGAGACCCAGTACTTC

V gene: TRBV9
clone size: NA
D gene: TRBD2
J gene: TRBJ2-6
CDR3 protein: CASSVGLLADSGSNVLTF
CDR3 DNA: TGTGCCAGCAGCGTAGGGTTACTAGCGGACTCTGGGTCCAACGTCCTGACTTTC

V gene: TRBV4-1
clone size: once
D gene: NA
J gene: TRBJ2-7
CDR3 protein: CASSLRDNSYEQYF
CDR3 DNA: TGCGCCAGCAGCCTTCGGGACAACTCCTACGAGCAGTACTTC

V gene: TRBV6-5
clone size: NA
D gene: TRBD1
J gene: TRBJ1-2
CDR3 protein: CASSRTGRDGYTF
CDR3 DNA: TGTGCCAGCAGTAGGACAGGGAGAGATGGCTACACCTTC

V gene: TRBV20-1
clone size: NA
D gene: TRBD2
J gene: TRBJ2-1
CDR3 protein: CSASGGASGNNEQFF
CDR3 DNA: TGCAGTGCAAGCGGCGGGGCTAGCGGGAACAATGAGCAGTTCTTC